These 17 T cell receptor beta chains share one sample of origin, sequenced in a study of cytomegalovirus exposure and HLA in healthy donors. The PCR employed 60 Vbeta primers together with 13 Jbeta primers. Data came from immunoSEQ multiplex PCR; TCRdb stores just in-frame clones and leaves some out. The table shows some 130,000 clones, with about 78% occurring only once. Sequenced material: PBMCs. Receptors originate from a female donor in good health and CMV-seronegative.

The CDR3 region has the DNA TGCGCCAGCAGCGAGTACTTCGGTGAGCAGTTCTTC. The encoded protein is CASSEYFGEQFF. The V and J genes are TRBV5-1 and TRBJ2-1; D call uncertain. The V gene's germline CDR1 is SGHRS and CDR2 YFSETQ. The CDR3 has 12 residues. V was shortened by 4 bases and J by 9 bases, with 11 bases between the two germline ends.

The count of this clone is one. The V gene is TRBV5-1, the J gene TRBJ2-3; 9 positions match TRBD2. Unmatched junction bases numbered 6, after V lost 9 bases and J lost 4 bases. The CDR3 sequence is 13 residues long. The germline V gene encodes CDR1 SGHRS and CDR2 YFSETQ. The CDR3, as DNA: TGCGCCACCAATAGCGGGAGCCCAGATACGCAGTATTTT. It encodes CATNSGSPDTQYF.

The chain joins TRBV25-1 to TRBJ1-5; D may be TRBD1 (5 bases). CDR1 is MGHDK, CDR2 SYGVNS, per germline. The ends were cut back, 3 bases at V and 4 bases at J, with 10 bases in the middle. The CDR3 extends over 14 amino acids. Here the CDR3 DNA reads TGTGCCAGCAGTGACTTACAGGAGAATCAGCCCCAGCATTTT. This sequence encodes CASSDLQENQPQHF.

The V gene is TRBV27, the J gene TRBJ1-1; D unresolved. The V end was cut by 3 bases, the J end by 0 bases, with 8 bases between. The CDR3 runs to 14 residues. CDR1 MNHEY and CDR2 SMNVEV come from the germline V gene (reference sequence). CDR3 DNA: TGTGCCAGCAGTTTCGCCGGGGTGAACACTGAAGCTTTCTTT. This codes for CASSFAGVNTEAFF.

The chain couples TRBV28 to TRBJ2-3; D is perhaps TRBD2 (6 bases). Looked up from germline, CDR1 is MDHEN and CDR2 is SYDVKM. The CDR3 consists of 15 residues. V gave up 6 bases and J gave up 5 bases, with 18 bases separating them. This CDR3 is CASSLGGLILDTQYF. In nucleotides, the CDR3 is TGTGCCAGCAGCTTAGGAGGACTAATATTAGATACGCAGTATTTT.

This clone was observed once. This chain joins TRBV6-1 and TRBJ1-2; a weak D match, TRBD1 (5 bases). Germline assignment: CDR1 MNHNS and CDR2 SASEGT. With 6 bases removed from V and 4 bases from J, the gap between germline ends came to 9 bases. The CDR3 contains 12 residues. This chain's CDR3 is CASSGDFYGYTF. The DNA for the CDR3 is TGTGCCAGCAGCGGGGACTTCTATGGCTACACCTTC.

This clone has more than one count but fewer than ten. The rearrangement joins TRBV30 to TRBJ2-1; tentatively, D is TRBD2 (5 bases). Trimming removed 3 bases at V and 9 bases at J, with 15 bases between. The CDR3 runs 13 residues. Germline V gives CDR1 GTSNPN, CDR2 SVGIG (reference sequence). CDR3 sequence reads: CAWSFLAFGEQFF. For the CDR3, the DNA is TGTGCCTGGAGCTTTCTAGCTTTTGGTGAGCAGTTCTTC.

This clone has only a few counts. The V and J genes are TRBV30 and TRBJ1-6, with D possibly TRBD1 on 6 matching bases. The CDR3 is made up of 14 amino acids. The germline CDR1 and CDR2 sequences are GTSNPN and SVGIG (reference sequence). The V end was cut by 7 bases, the J end by 6 bases, with 16 bases between. The CDR3 spells CAFRQETFNSPLHF. CDR3 sequence (DNA): TGTGCCTTCCGACAGGAGACCTTTAATTCACCCCTCCACTTT.

This clone was seen just once. The chain joins TRBV6-5 to TRBJ2-7, with 9 bases identical to TRBD1. V lost 5 bases, J lost 3 bases, and 5 bases stayed unmatched. The CDR3 runs to 14 residues. Germline loops: CDR1 MNHEY, CDR2 SVGAGI. CDR3 residues: CASSPQTGGYEQYF. The DNA for the CDR3 is TGTGCCAGCAGTCCCCAGACAGGGGGCTACGAGCAGTACTTC.

This chain links TRBV28 with TRBJ2-5; a possible D gene is TRBD2 (6 bases). This CDR3 has 15 amino acids. Germline V gene lookup returns CDR1 MDHEN and CDR2 SYDVKM. V was clipped by 6 bases and J by 3 bases, with 17 bases between them. This CDR3 reads CASSHPGGAEETQYF. DNA of the CDR3: TGTGCCAGCAGCCACCCCGGGGGAGCAGAAGAGACCCAGTACTTC.

The gene calls are TRBV21-1 and TRBJ1-5. TRBV21-1 is listed as a pseudogene. This CDR3 is 15 amino acids long. Here the CDR3 DNA reads TGTGCCAGCAGCCTCCCCCCTTATAGCAATCAGCCCCAGCATTTT. It is translated as CASSLPPYSNQPQHF.

The rearrangement links TRBV30 to TRBJ1-3; the match to TRBD1 covers 7 bases. CDR1 GTSNPN and CDR2 SVGIG come from the germline V gene (reference sequence). V dropped 2 bases and J dropped 3; count of bases not matched to a gene: 7. This CDR3 has 15 residues. CDR3 protein: CAWSLDRAIGNTIYF. DNA of the CDR3: TGTGCCTGGAGTCTCGACAGGGCCATTGGAAACACCATATATTTT.

The sample holds a few counts of this clone. J is TRBJ1-1 and V is TRBV6-5; TRBD1 aligns across 11 bases. Germline V gives CDR1 MNHEY, CDR2 SVGAGI. This CDR3 has 15 residues. Trimming cost V 2 bases and J 4 bases; bases outside gene matches: 3. The CDR3 here is CASSYVGTGGTEAFF. As DNA, the CDR3 is TGTGCCAGCAGTTACGTTGGGACAGGGGGCACTGAAGCTTTCTTT.

The chain combines TRBV7-6 with TRBJ2-3; TRBD2 matches at 10 bases. This CDR3 region has 14 residues. CDR1 SGHVS and CDR2 FNYEAQ come from the germline V gene. Trimming took 5 bases from V and 5 from J; bases not matched to a gene: 4. In DNA, the CDR3 is TGTGCCAGCAGCGCCGCTAGCGGGAGAGATACGCAGTATTTT. Its translation is CASSAASGRDTQYF.

The chain is built from TRBV7-8 and TRBJ2-1; 7 bases match TRBD2. This CDR3 region has 16 residues. Trimming removed 4 bases from V and 4 bases from J; junction bases left unmatched: 10. Germline-derived CDR1 and CDR2 are SGHVS and FQNEAQ. CDR3 nucleotides: TGTGCCAGCAGCTCCCCTTTTAGCGGGTTTTACAATGAGCAGTTCTTC. It specifies CASSSPFSGFYNEQFF.

The V call is TRBV30, the J call TRBJ1-2, with D maybe TRBD1 (5 bases). This CDR3 is 15 amino acids long. From germline, CDR1 is GTSNPN and CDR2 SVGIG (reference sequence). V lost 5 bases and J lost 3, with 19 bases in between. CDR3 coding DNA: TGTGCCTGGGCTGCCGTGGCAGGGCCCCACTATGGCTACACCTTC. Translated, it gives CAWAAVAGPHYGYTF.

A single count supports this clone. V is TRBV4-2 and J is TRBJ2-1, with D possibly being TRBD2 (6 bases). This CDR3 is 17 amino acids long. Trimming took 4 bases from V and 0 from J, leaving 16 bases between them. The germline CDR1 and CDR2 sequences are LGHNA and YNFKEQ. CDR3 in amino acids: CASSLRGGASSYNEQFF. The CDR3 bases are TGTGCCAGCAGCCTCAGAGGCGGGGCATCCTCCTACAATGAGCAGTTCTTC.